The 5 T cell receptor beta chains in this list originate from one sample, sequenced in a study of identical twins. TCRdb reanalysed the 5' RACE reads using MiXCR and keeps one entry per CDR3 protein. Among approximately 210,000 distinct CDR3 sequences listed, around 10% were seen once. Sequencing used memory (CD45RO+) T cells sorted from blood. The receptors derive from a woman younger than 30 in good health.

CDR3 region: CASSISGGRADTQYF. The CDR3 DNA reads as TGTGCCAGCAGTATTAGCGGGGGAAGGGCAGATACGCAGTATTTT. The V and J genes are TRBV12-3 or TRBV12-4 and TRBJ2-3; 9 bases match TRBD2. This CDR3 has 15 amino acids. V trimming: 5 bases; J trimming: 4 bases; junction bases outside the gene matches: 7.

This clonotype turned up a few times. The genes are TRBV20-1 and TRBJ1-5; no definite D call. The V end was cut by 6 bases, the J end by 4 bases, with 10 bases between. The germline CDR1 and CDR2 sequences are DFQATT and SNEGSKA (reference sequence). CDR3 length: 12 residues. As DNA, the CDR3 is TGCAGTGCGTCTGGGGAGAATCAGCCCCAGCATTTT. It yields the protein CSASGENQPQHF.

V gene TRBV5-1 combines with J gene TRBJ2-3; TRBD2 matches 9 bases. CDR1 SGHRS and CDR2 YFSETQ come from the germline V gene. V shed 0 bases and J 2 bases; nucleotides not matched to a gene: 7. CDR3 size: 17 residues. The CDR3 is CASSLGVAGDYTDTQYF. CDR3 nucleotide sequence: TGCGCCAGCAGCTTGGGGGTAGCGGGGGACTACACAGATACGCAGTATTTT.

This clonotype appeared a few times. The rearrangement uses TRBV7-9 and TRBJ2-2; D remains unclear. Germline V lookup: CDR1 SEHNR, CDR2 FQNEAQ (reference sequence). Trimming pared 1 base from V and 9 bases from J, leaving 6 bases between. The CDR3 extends over 12 amino acids. CDR3 loop: CASSLDGRELFF. DNA for the CDR3: TGTGCCAGCAGCTTAGACGGCAGGGAGCTGTTTTTT.

The genes are TRBV2 and TRBJ1-1; no clear D. Trimming stripped 4 bases from V and 2 bases from J, with 11 bases between. Germline CDR1 and CDR2: SNHLY and FYNNEI. The length of the CDR3 is 14 residues. The CDR3 bases are TGTGCCAGCAGTGGACGGACCGATAACACTGAAGCTTTCTTT. Its translation: CASSGRTDNTEAFF.